A selection of T cell receptor beta chains follows, all from one sample in a study of blood T cells in healthy people across ages. In TCRdb, the 5' RACE reads were re-called with MiXCR into one record per CDR3 protein. The sample yields 650,000 to 1,000,000 distinct CDR3 sequences, about 36% seen once. What was sequenced was blood. The source of these receptors is a young man in good health. The CDR3 runs from the conserved cysteine through the conserved F or W. A D gene is named only where the DNA matches it firmly. Clone size is given for some rows only: seen once, a few or many times, or a class if the clone is expanded.

V gene	J gene	D gene	clone size	CDR3 DNA	CDR3 protein
TRBV20-1	TRBJ2-2	TRBD2	many	TGCAGTGCCGATGGACTAGCGGGGGCCGGCGGGACGGTGGGGGAGCTGTTTTTT	CSADGLAGAGGTVGELFF
TRBV18	TRBJ1-2	TRBD1	once	TGTGCCAGCTCACTTAGCCTCCGGGACAGGGGAGAGAGGGTCCGTAATGGCTACACCTTC	CASSLSLRDRGERVRNGYTF
TRBV7-2	TRBJ2-7	-	few	TGTGCCAGCAGCCCCCGCAGGGGAAGTTTCTACGAGCAGTACTTC	CASSPRRGSFYEQYF
TRBV5-6	TRBJ1-6	TRBD1	many	TGTGCCAGCAGCCCCGGGACAGAAAATTCACCCCTCCACTTT	CASSPGTENSPLHF
TRBV4-3	TRBJ2-2	-	-	TGCGCCAGCAGGTCCGGAGGAGGGGCCGGGGAGCTGTTTTTT	CASRSGGGAGELFF
TRBV10-3	TRBJ2-5	-	-	TGTGCCATCAGTGAATCTTCGGGAGAGACCCAGTACTTC	CAISESSGETQYF
TRBV5-1	TRBJ2-3	TRBD1	few	TGCGCCAGCATCGACAGGGCCACAGATACGCAGTATTTT	CASIDRATDTQYF
TRBV4-2	TRBJ1-1	-	few	TGTGCCAGCAGAGCGATGAACACTGAAGCTTTCTTT	CASRAMNTEAFF
TRBV7-8	TRBJ2-5	-	-	TGTGCCAGCAGCTTAGGAGTCAGGGCCTTCGGGGAGACCCAGTACTTC	CASSLGVRAFGETQYF
TRBV20-1	TRBJ2-1	-	-	TGCAGTGCTAGAGCGGTCGTGGCGAGCTCCTACAATGAGCAGTTCTTC	CSARAVVASSYNEQFF
TRBV6-5	TRBJ1-2	TRBD1	many	TGTGCCAGCAGTTCAGCCGGCAGGGGGATTTATGGCTACACCTTC	CASSSAGRGIYGYTF
TRBV4-1	TRBJ2-4	-	few	TGCGCCAGCAGCCTACTAGGGGGGAGACTAGCCAAAAACATTCAGTACTTC	CASSLLGGRLAKNIQYF
TRBV5-5	TRBJ1-5	TRBD1	-	TGTGCCAGCAGCTCAAGGACAGGGGTTGATCAGCCCCAGCATTTT	CASSSRTGVDQPQHF
TRBV14	TRBJ2-7	-	few	TGTGCCAGCAGCCATGCGGGCGAGCAGTACTTC	CASSHAGEQYF
TRBV29-1	TRBJ2-1	-	-	TGCAGCGCTCTGACAGCCATGAGCTCCTACAATGAGCAGTTCTTC	CSALTAMSSYNEQFF
TRBV20-1	TRBJ2-7	-	many	TGCAGTGCTAGCCCCGGGAACTCCTACGAGCAGTACTTC	CSASPGNSYEQYF
TRBV6-5	TRBJ2-5	TRBD1	-	TGTGCCAGCAGTCCTTCCCGGGACAGGTTTAACAATGAGCAGTACTTC	CASSPSRDRFNNEQYF
TRBV7-9	TRBJ2-3	-	once	TGTGCCAGCAGCCCCCGGACTGGCGACTGGGGAGATACGCAGTATTTT	CASSPRTGDWGDTQYF
TRBV12-3/TRBV12-4	TRBJ2-4	-	many	TGTGCCAGCACCCATTGGGGAGCCAAAAACATTCAGTACTTC	CASTHWGAKNIQYF
TRBV6-5	TRBJ1-2	-	-	TGTGCCAGCAGTTTCGGTCGGGGGGCGGATGGCTACACCTTC	CASSFGRGADGYTF
TRBV20-1	TRBJ2-1	-	-	TGCAGTGCTAGCGGGGGCCAGAGCTCCTACAATGAGCAGTTCTTC	CSASGGQSSYNEQFF
TRBV6-6	TRBJ1-2	-	many	TGTGCCAGCAGTTACGCGGGTAACTATGGCTACACCTTC	CASSYAGNYGYTF
TRBV11-2	TRBJ1-2	TRBD1	many	TGTGCCAGCAGCTCCACAAGGACAGGACGCCGCTATGGCTACACCTTC	CASSSTRTGRRYGYTF
TRBV27	TRBJ1-1	TRBD1	-	TGTGCCAGCAGTTTGGGAGGGGGCGCGGCTGAAGCTTTCTTT	CASSLGGGAAEAFF
TRBV7-2	TRBJ2-1	-	-	TGTGCCAGCAGCGTCTACGGAAGGAATGAGCAGTTCTTC	CASSVYGRNEQFF
TRBV6-5	TRBJ2-3	-	few	TGTGCCAGCAGTAGGGGAGTTTTGGGAGAAGATACGCAGTATTTT	CASSRGVLGEDTQYF
TRBV11-2	TRBJ2-5	TRBD1	few	TGTGCCAGCAGCCCGATGGGACAGGGATTCGATGAGCAGTACTTC	CASSPMGQGFDEQYF
TRBV7-2	TRBJ2-7	TRBD1	-	TGTGCCAGCAGCTTAGCGGCCGGGACAGATTACGAGCAGTACTTC	CASSLAAGTDYEQYF
TRBV4-2	TRBJ2-7	-	-	TGTGCCAGCAGTCCAGGTAAAGGGGTGGCCTACGAGCAGTACTTC	CASSPGKGVAYEQYF
TRBV7-9	TRBJ2-3	TRBD2	few	TGTGCCAGCAGCTTAACGGGGGGGCCAGATACGCAGTATTTT	CASSLTGGPDTQYF
TRBV7-2	TRBJ1-1	-	-	TGTGCCAGCAGCGTAAACCCAGGGAACACTGAAGCTTTCTTT	CASSVNPGNTEAFF